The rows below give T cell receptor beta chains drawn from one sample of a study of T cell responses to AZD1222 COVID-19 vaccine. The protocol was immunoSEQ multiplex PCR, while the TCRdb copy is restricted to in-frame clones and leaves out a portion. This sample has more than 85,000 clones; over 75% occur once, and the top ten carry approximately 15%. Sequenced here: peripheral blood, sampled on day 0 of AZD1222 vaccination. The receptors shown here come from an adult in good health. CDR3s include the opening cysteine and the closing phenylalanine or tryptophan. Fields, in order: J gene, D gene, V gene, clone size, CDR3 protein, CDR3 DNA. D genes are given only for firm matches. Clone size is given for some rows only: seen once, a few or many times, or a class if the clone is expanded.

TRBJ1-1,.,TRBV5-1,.,CASSPGSGYGAFF,TGCGCCAGCAGCCCGGGGTCGGGGTACGGAGCTTTCTTT
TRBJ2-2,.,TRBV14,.,CASSQMGGRGTGELFF,TGTGCCAGCAGCCAAATGGGAGGACGGGGAACCGGGGAGCTGTTTTTT
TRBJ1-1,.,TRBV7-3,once,CASSPKGSYTEAFF,TGTGCCAGCAGCCCAAAAGGGAGTTACACTGAAGCTTTCTTT
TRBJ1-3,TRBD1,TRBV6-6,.,CASKDRGSLSGNTIYF,TGTGCCAGCAAGGACAGGGGATCCCTCTCTGGAAACACCATATATTTT
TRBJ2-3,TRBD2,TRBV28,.,CASVEAGTFTDTQYF,TGTGCCAGCGTGGAAGCGGGGACCTTCACAGATACGCAGTATTTT
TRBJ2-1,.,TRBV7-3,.,CASSLTGYNEQFF,TGTGCCAGCAGCTTAACAGGTTACAATGAGCAGTTCTTC
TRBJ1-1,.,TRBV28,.,CASSPPGRANTEAFF,TGTGCCAGCAGCCCCCCAGGGCGGGCGAACACTGAAGCTTTCTTT
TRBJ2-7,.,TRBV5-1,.,CASTPAGGFGEQYF,TGCGCCAGTACCCCCGCTGGGGGGTTCGGCGAGCAGTACTTC
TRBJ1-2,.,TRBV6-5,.,CASSFSGPNYGYTF,TGTGCCAGCAGTTTCTCGGGGCCTAACTATGGCTACACCTTC
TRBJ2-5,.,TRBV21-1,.,CASSFRDDKETQYF,TGTGCCAGCAGCTTTAGGGACGACAAAGAGACCCAGTACTTC
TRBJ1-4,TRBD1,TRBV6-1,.,CASSERDRIGEKLFF,TGTGCCAGCAGTGAACGGGACAGGATAGGAGAAAAACTGTTTTTT
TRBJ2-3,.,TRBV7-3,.,CASTPSGQRTDTQYF,TGTGCCAGCACCCCATCAGGACAGCGCACAGATACGCAGTATTTT
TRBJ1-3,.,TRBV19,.,CASSPGGWSGNTIYF,TGTGCCAGTAGCCCTGGGGGTTGGTCTGGAAACACCATATATTTT
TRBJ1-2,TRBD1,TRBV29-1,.,CSVQGDGYGYTF,TGCAGCGTTCAGGGGGACGGCTATGGCTACACCTTC
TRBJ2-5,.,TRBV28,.,CASSPGTPGRAQYF,TGTGCCAGCAGCCCCGGGACGCCCGGACGGGCCCAGTACTTC
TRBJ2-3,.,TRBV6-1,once,CASSEAGRADTQYF,TGTGCCAGCAGTGAAGCGGGGCGGGCAGATACGCAGTATTTT
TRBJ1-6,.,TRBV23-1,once,CASRREGACNSPLHF,TGCGCCAGCAGGCGCGAGGGAGCCTGTAATTCACCCCTCCACTTT
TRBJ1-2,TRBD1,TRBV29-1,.,CSVEPQGVFGYTF,TGCAGCGTTGAACCACAGGGGGTTTTTGGCTACACCTTC
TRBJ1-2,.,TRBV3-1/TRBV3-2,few,CASSQGRQTYYGYTF,TGTGCCAGCAGCCAAGGCCGACAGACGTACTATGGCTACACCTTC
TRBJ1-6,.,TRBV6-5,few,CASSYSASGTSPLHF,TGTGCCAGCAGTTACTCAGCGTCAGGGACTTCACCCCTCCACTTT
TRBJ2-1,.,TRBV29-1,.,CSGQGGGRASPGDEQFF,TGCAGCGGCCAGGGCGGGGGCAGGGCGTCCCCGGGGGATGAGCAGTTCTTC
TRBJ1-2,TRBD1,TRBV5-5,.,CASSLEGATAYGYTF,TGTGCCAGCAGCTTGGAGGGGGCCACAGCCTATGGCTACACCTTC
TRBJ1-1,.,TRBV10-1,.,CASVPRDLNTEAFF,TGCGCCAGCGTCCCCAGGGACCTGAACACTGAAGCTTTCTTT
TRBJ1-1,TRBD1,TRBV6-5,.,CASKLGQGVYTEAFF,TGTGCCAGCAAGTTAGGACAGGGGGTATACACTGAAGCTTTCTTT
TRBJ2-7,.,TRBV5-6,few,CASSLAQGFYYEQYF,TGTGCCAGCAGCTTGGCGCAGGGATTTTACTACGAGCAGTACTTC
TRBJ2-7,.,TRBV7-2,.,CASSLDRASRSYEQYF,TGTGCCAGCAGCTTAGATCGTGCTAGCCGCTCCTACGAGCAGTACTTC
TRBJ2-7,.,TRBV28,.,CASSSHARDEQYF,TGTGCCAGCAGTTCTCATGCACGGGACGAGCAGTACTTC
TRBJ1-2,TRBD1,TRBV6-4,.,CANLGQGERYTF,TGTGCCAACTTAGGACAGGGGGAGCGCTACACCTTC
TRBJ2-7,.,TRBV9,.,CASSVSARAYEQYF,TGTGCCAGCAGCGTATCAGCCAGGGCTTACGAGCAGTACTTC
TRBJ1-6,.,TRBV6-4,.,CASNRQSNSPLHF,TGTGCCAGCAACCGGCAGAGTAATTCACCCCTCCACTTT
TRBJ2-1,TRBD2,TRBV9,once,CASSVVPGRAGGYNEQFF,TGTGCCAGCAGCGTAGTACCTGGGCGGGCGGGGGGCTACAATGAGCAGTTCTTC
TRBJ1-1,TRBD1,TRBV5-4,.,CASSSRDRGPEAFF,TGTGCCAGCAGCTCCCGAGACAGGGGACCTGAAGCTTTCTTT
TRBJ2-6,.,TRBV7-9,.,CASRGDTYGSGANVLTF,TGTGCCAGCAGGGGGGACACTTACGGCTCTGGGGCCAACGTCCTGACTTTC